This paragraph covers one T cell receptor beta chain sequence. These data come from a study of blood T cell repertoires in COVID-19. V was pared by 1 base and J by 0 bases, with 5 bases of the junction left unmatched. The CDR3 runs 17 residues. Per the germline V gene, CDR1 is SGHNT and CDR2 is YYREEE (reference sequence). Study processing details: The authors estimated nucleated cell counts from reference gene primer amplification. TCRdb's table, derived via immunoSEQ multiplex PCR, lists solely in-frame clones and lacks some. That table is the source of V, J and clone size, and D and trimming were worked out from the DNA. The sample records 210,000 or so clones, just over 85% being singletons.

This receptor was taken from a man younger than 30 with active or convalescent COVID-19. The sequenced sample was peripheral blood. This sequence joins TRBV5-4 and TRBJ2-3; TRBD2 agrees at 10 bases. Here the CDR3 reads CASSLSSGRVSTDTQYF. CDR3 DNA: TGTGCCAGCAGCTTGTCGAGCGGGAGGGTGAGCACAGATACGCAGTATTTT.